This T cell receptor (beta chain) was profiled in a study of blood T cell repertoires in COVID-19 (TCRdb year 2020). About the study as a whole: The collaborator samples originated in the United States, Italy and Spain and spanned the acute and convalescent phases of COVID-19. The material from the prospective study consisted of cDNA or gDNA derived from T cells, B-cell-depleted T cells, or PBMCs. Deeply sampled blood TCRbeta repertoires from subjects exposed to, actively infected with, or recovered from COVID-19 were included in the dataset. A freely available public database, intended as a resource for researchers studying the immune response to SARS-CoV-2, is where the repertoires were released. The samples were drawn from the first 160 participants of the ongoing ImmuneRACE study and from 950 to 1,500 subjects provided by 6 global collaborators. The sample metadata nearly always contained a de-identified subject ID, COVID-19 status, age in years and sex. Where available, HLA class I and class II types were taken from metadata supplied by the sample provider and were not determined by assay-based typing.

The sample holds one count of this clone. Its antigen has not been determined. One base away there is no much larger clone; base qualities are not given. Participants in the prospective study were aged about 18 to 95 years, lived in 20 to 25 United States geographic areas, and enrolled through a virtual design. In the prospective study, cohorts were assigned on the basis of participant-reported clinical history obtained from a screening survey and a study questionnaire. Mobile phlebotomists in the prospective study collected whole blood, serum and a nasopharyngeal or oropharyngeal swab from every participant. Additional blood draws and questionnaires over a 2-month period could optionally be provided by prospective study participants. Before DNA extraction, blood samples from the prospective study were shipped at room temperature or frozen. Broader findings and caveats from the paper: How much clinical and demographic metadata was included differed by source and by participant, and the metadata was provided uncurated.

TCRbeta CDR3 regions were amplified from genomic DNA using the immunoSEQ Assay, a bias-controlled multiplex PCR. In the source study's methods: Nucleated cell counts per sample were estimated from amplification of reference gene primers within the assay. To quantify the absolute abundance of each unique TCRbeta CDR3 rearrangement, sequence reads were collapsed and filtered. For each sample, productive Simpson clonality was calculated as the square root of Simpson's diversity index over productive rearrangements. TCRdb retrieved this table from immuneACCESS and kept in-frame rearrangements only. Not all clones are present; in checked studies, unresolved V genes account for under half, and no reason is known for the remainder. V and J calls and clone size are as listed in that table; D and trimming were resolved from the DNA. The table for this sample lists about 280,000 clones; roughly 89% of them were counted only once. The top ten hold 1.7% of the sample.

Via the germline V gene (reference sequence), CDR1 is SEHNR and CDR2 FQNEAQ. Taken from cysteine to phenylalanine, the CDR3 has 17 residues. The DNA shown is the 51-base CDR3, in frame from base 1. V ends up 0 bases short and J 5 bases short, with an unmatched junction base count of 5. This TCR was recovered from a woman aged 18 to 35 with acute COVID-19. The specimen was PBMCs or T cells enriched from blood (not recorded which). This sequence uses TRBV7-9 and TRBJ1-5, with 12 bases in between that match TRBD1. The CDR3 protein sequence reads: CASSLALGQGAHQPQHF. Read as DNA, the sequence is TGTGCCAGCAGCTTAGCCCTGGGACAGGGGGCGCATCAGCCCCAGCATTTT.